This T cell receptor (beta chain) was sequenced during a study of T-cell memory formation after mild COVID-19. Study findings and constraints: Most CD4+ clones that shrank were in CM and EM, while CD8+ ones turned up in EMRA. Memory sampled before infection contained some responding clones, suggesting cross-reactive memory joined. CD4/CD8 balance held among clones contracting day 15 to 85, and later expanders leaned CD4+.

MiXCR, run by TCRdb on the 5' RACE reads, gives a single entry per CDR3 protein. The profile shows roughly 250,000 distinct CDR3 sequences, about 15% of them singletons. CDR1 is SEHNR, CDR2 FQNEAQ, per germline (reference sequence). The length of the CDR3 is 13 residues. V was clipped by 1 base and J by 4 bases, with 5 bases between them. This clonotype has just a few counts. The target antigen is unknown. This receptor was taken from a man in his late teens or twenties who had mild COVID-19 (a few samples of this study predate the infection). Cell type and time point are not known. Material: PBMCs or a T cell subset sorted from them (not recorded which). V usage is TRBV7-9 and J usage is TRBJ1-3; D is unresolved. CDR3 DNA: TGTGCCAGCAGCTTAGATGCGGGAAACACCATATATTTT. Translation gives CASSLDAGNTIYF.